These 17 T cell receptor beta chains originate from one sample sequenced in a study of OX40 agonist ivuxolimab in advanced cancers. The library relied on the immunoSEQ multiplex PCR assay. The immuneACCESS repertoire file appears here via TCRdb, limited to in-frame rearrangements. These files lack a portion of the clones; in checked studies, under half of the deficit traces to unresolved V genes, and the cause of the others is not known. The table for this sample lists approximately 40,000 clones; about four fifths of them were counted only once. The ten top clones hold 10% of the sample. Sample: CD4+ or CD8+ T cells sorted from blood, taken in a trial of the OX40 agonist ivuxolimab. These receptors came from an adult with an advanced solid tumor such as melanoma, head and neck, liver or kidney cancer.

This chain joins TRBV27 and TRBJ2-2; 16 nucleotides match TRBD2. In germline, CDR1 is MNHEY, CDR2 SMNVEV (reference sequence). The V gene end was trimmed by 0 bases and the J gene end by 6 bases; junction bases not matched to a gene: 4. The length of the CDR3 is 18 residues. The CDR3 DNA sequence: TGTGCCAGCAGTTTATCGGGGGGACTAGCGGGAGGGGCCGGGGAGCTGTTTTTT. It is translated as CASSLSGGLAGGAGELFF.

The CDR3 DNA reads TGTGCCAGCAGTTACTCGGCAGGGCTTAATTCACCCCTCCACTTT. It codes for CASSYSAGLNSPLHF. This chain links TRBV6-6 with TRBJ1-6; TRBD1 might be the D (5 bases). The V end was cut by 0 bases, the J end by 6 bases, with 9 bases between. Germline CDR1 reads MNHNY; CDR2 reads SVGAGI (reference sequence). The CDR3 is made up of 15 amino acids.

This clone was recorded once. This chain uses TRBV28 with TRBJ2-5; D is possibly TRBD1 (7 bases). Germline V lookup: CDR1 MDHEN, CDR2 SYDVKM. The CDR3 sequence is 15 residues long. The ends were cut back, 6 bases at V and 5 bases at J, with 19 bases in the middle. The CDR3 bases are TGTGCCAGCAGCCGACATCAGGGGGGAACGGAGACCCAGTACTTC. Protein sequence: CASSRHQGGTETQYF.

This chain connects TRBV19 to TRBJ2-1, with 7 bases aligning to TRBD2. This CDR3 contains 12 residues. V lost 8 bases to trimming and J lost 3 bases; unmatched junction nucleotides: 1. The germline V gene has CDR1 LNHDA and CDR2 SQIVND (reference sequence). CDR3: CASGDYYNEQFF. The CDR3, as DNA: TGTGCCAGTGGGGACTACTACAATGAGCAGTTCTTC.

The chain recombines TRBV19 with TRBJ2-7, with D perhaps given as TRBD1 or TRBD2 (5 bases each). The V gene lost 5 bases and the J gene lost 5 bases, with 13 bases spanning the gap. From germline, CDR1 is LNHDA and CDR2 SQIVND (reference sequence). The length of the CDR3 is 13 residues. The CDR3 protein is CASSSGLINEQYF. CDR3 nucleotides: TGTGCCAGTAGTTCGGGGCTCATCAACGAGCAGTACTTC.

This CDR3 is CASSLGTGRTYSYEQYF. In nucleotides, the CDR3 is TGTGCCAGCAGCTTAGGTACGGGCAGGACATACTCCTACGAGCAGTACTTC. V and J are TRBV7-2 and TRBJ2-7, with a possible D match to TRBD1 (5 bases). This CDR3 comprises 17 residues. Trimming removed 1 base at V and 0 bases at J, with 16 bases between. The V gene's germline CDR1 is SGHTA and CDR2 FQGNSA.

This clone appeared a single time. The chain uses TRBV6-1 and TRBJ1-6; the D is unclear. Germline loops: CDR1 MNHNS, CDR2 SASEGT. The CDR3 spans 15 residues. Between the trimmed V and J ends, which lost 2 bases and 6 bases, there was a span of 11 bases. CDR3 in DNA: TGTGCCAGCAGTGAAACGGACGGAGCTAATTCACCCCTCCACTTT. It is translated as CASSETDGANSPLHF.

The J gene is TRBJ2-5, the V gene TRBV2; either TRBD1 or TRBD2 may supply D (6 bases each). V lost 6 bases and J 5 bases, leaving 10 bases between the germline ends. The germline V gene encodes CDR1 SNHLY and CDR2 FYNNEI. This CDR3 has 12 residues. The CDR3 here is CASRGGGETQYF. As DNA, the CDR3 is TGTGCCAGCAGAGGGGGAGGCGAGACCCAGTACTTC.

This chain connects TRBV28 to TRBJ1-3, with D unclear. The germline CDR1 and CDR2 sequences are MDHEN and SYDVKM. Trimming removed 5 bases from V and 0 bases from J, with 11 bases in between. CDR3 length equals 15 residues. The CDR3 bases are TGTGCCAGCAGTCCTGACAACCTCTCTGGAAACACCATATATTTT. Translating gives CASSPDNLSGNTIYF.

This sequence joins TRBV6-5 and TRBJ2-1; 8 nucleotides agree with TRBD1. V lost 6 bases, J lost 5 bases, and 3 bases stayed unmatched. This CDR3 has 13 amino acids. Germline-derived CDR1 and CDR2 are MNHEY and SVGAGI. The CDR3 nucleotides are TGTGCCAGCAGACCCAGGGGGCACAATGAGCAGTTCTTC. This sequence encodes CASRPRGHNEQFF.

The rearrangement uses TRBV6-6 and TRBJ2-7; D may be TRBD2 (6 bases). The CDR3 contains 13 residues. The V and J ends lost 9 bases and 2 bases respectively, with 14 bases between them. CDR1 and CDR2 from the germline V gene are MNHNY and SVGAGI (reference sequence). CDR3 sequence: CASGDSATYEQYF. The CDR3 nucleotides read TGTGCCAGTGGGGACTCCGCGACCTACGAGCAGTACTTC.

This clone appeared a single time. The chain uses TRBV30 and TRBJ2-5, with D uncertain. V gave up 1 base and J gave up 4 bases, with 13 bases separating them. The CDR3 runs to 14 residues. Germline-derived CDR1 and CDR2 are GTSNPN and SVGIG (reference sequence). The CDR3 DNA sequence: TGTGCCTGGAGTGCGGGCCCGCCCGGAGAGACCCAGTACTTC. This translates into CAWSAGPPGETQYF. Combining the CDR3 with reference TRBV30 and TRBJ2-5 gives the whole variable domain SQTIHQWPATLVQPVGSPLSLECTVEGTSNPNLYWYRQAAGRGLQLLFYSVGIGQISSEVPQNLSASRPQDRQFILSSKKLLLSDSGFYLCAWSAGPPGETQYFGPGTRLLVL.

This chain connects TRBV19 to TRBJ2-1; tentatively, D is TRBD2 (5 bases). The CDR3 extends over 12 amino acids. Trimming took off 5 bases at V and 6 bases at J, with 8 bases between the two ends. Germline V gene data show CDR1 as LNHDA and CDR2 as SQIVND (reference sequence). The CDR3 DNA reads as TGTGCCAGTAGTCTCGAGGGCAATGAGCAGTTCTTC. It specifies CASSLEGNEQFF.

The chain recombines TRBV27 with TRBJ1-2, with D hard to call. Germline-derived CDR1 and CDR2 are MNHEY and SMNVEV (reference sequence). The CDR3 contains 15 residues. Trimming took off 2 bases at V and 5 bases at J, with 15 bases between the two ends. CDR3 region: CASSLRPPHGYGYTF. For the CDR3, the DNA is TGTGCCAGCAGTTTACGGCCCCCGCATGGGTATGGCTACACCTTC.

V and J are TRBV6-6 and TRBJ2-5; D is possibly TRBD1 (5 bases). The V gene lost 2 bases and the J gene lost 2 bases, with 12 bases spanning the gap. The germline gives CDR1 MNHNY, CDR2 SVGAGI (reference sequence). The CDR3 is 15 amino acids. This chain's CDR3 is CASSYPPQGQETQYF. The CDR3, as DNA: TGTGCCAGCAGTTACCCCCCCCAGGGTCAAGAGACCCAGTACTTC.

V and J are TRBV18 and TRBJ2-7; 10 bases agree with TRBD1. CDR3 length equals 17 residues. Losses at the gene ends were 3 bases for V and 0 bases for J; bases not matched to a gene: 8. Germline V CDR1 and CDR2: KGHSH, LQKENI. The CDR3 DNA is TGTGCCAGCTCACCCGGGACAGGGGTCCCCAGCTCCTACGAGCAGTACTTC. Protein product: CASSPGTGVPSSYEQYF. Based on the CDR3 plus reference TRBV18 and TRBJ2-7, the full variable domain is NAGVMQNPRHLVRRRGQEARLRCSPMKGHSHVYWYRQLPEEGLKFMVYLQKENIIDESGMPKERFSAEFPKEGPSILRIQQVVRGDSAAYFCASSPGTGVPSSYEQYFGPGTRLTVT.

The V and J genes are TRBV19 and TRBJ2-3; D gene ambiguous. The V end was cut by 2 bases, the J end by 3 bases, with 9 bases between. The CDR3 consists of 14 residues. Germline loops: CDR1 LNHDA, CDR2 SQIVND (reference sequence). The CDR3 sequence is CASSIPSSTDTQYF. The CDR3 DNA is TGTGCCAGTAGTATACCCTCTAGTACAGATACGCAGTATTTT.